Below, 17 T cell receptor beta chains from the same sample are listed, as sequenced in a study of blood T cells in healthy people across ages. Together with a sample-barcoded 5' primer, a J-beta primer mix was included in a second PCR lasting roughly 6 to 12 cycles. Each CDR3 protein gets one entry after TCRdb re-called the 5' RACE reads with MiXCR. The data contain 720,000 or so distinct CDR3 sequences, 35% to 50% of them seen just once; the ten biggest clones take up about 32%. Sample: blood. Receptor source: a man older than 75 in good health.

As DNA, the CDR3 is TGTGCCAGCACCGCCCCGGGGCCGACAGGGTGGAGGGAGCAGTACTTC. Translated: CASTAPGPTGWREQYF. The chain recombines TRBV11-2 with TRBJ2-5, with a weak D call TRBD1 (7 bases). The CDR3 covers 16 residues. CDR1 SGHAT and CDR2 FQNNGV come from the germline V gene. V was cut by 7 bases and J by 11 bases, with 29 bases left in between.

Worth noting for this clonotype: A much larger clone sits a single nucleotide away, making a read error possible. V and J are TRBV12-5 and TRBJ2-5; D unclear. This CDR3 is 14 amino acids long. Trimming cost V 5 bases and J 11 bases, with 21 bases left between them. Per the germline V gene, CDR1 is LGHNT and CDR2 is FRNRAP. CDR3 sequence: CASGGPGRINEQYF. The CDR3 DNA reads as TGTGCTAGTGGTGGCCCCGGACGGATAAATGAGCAGTACTTC.

This clonotype was counted ten times or more. V usage is TRBV28 and J usage is TRBJ2-7; tentatively, D is TRBD1 (5 bases). The CDR3 is made up of 13 amino acids. Trimming stripped 4 bases from V and 2 bases from J, with 9 bases between. Germline CDR1 and CDR2: MDHEN and SYDVKM. CDR3 amino acids: CASSSGRAYEQYF. The CDR3 bases are TGTGCCAGCAGTTCGGGCAGGGCCTACGAGCAGTACTTC.

This clonotype was recorded only once. One base away lies a much larger clone, so this may be a sequencing read error. V gene TRBV11-3 combines with J gene TRBJ2-3; no definite D call. In germline, CDR1 is SGHNT, CDR2 YENEEA. The CDR3 length is 14 residues. In DNA form, the CDR3 reads TGTGTCAGCAGCTTAGGTCGAGCAGCAGATACGCAGTATTTT. Its protein is CVSSLGRAADTQYF. Combining the CDR3 with reference TRBV11-3 and TRBJ2-3 gives the whole variable domain EAGVVQSPRYKIIEKKQPVAFWCNPISGHNTLYWYLQNLGQGPELLIRYENEEAVDDSQLPKDRFSAERLKGVDSTLKIQPAELGDSAVYLCVSSLGRAADTQYFGPGTRLTVL.

As regards this clonotype: Mismatch with germline at one junction end may stem from a read error. This chain connects TRBV6-6 to TRBJ1-1; 8 nucleotides match TRBD1. This CDR3 contains 15 residues. CDR1 MNHNY and CDR2 SVGAGI come from the germline V gene (reference sequence). CDR3 sequence: CASSYKTGVVGEAFF. DNA for the CDR3: TGTGCCAGTAGTTACAAGACAGGGGTAGTAGGTGAAGCTTTCTTT.

The chain has TRBV7-2 and TRBJ2-5, with D uncertain. Trimming removed 5 bases from V and 2 bases from J, with 15 bases in between. CDR1 SGHTA and CDR2 FQGNSA come from the germline V gene. This CDR3 is built from 15 residues. The CDR3 DNA follows: TGTGCCAGCAGCCAATTCCAAAATTCACAAGAGACCCAGTACTTC. It codes for CASSQFQNSQETQYF.

V and J are TRBV29-1 and TRBJ2-7; TRBD2 agrees at 11 bases. The length of the CDR3 is 14 residues. The germline V gene encodes CDR1 SQVTM and CDR2 ANQGSEA. J lost 7 bases, V lost 7 bases, and 12 bases had no gene match. The CDR3 coding sequence is TGCAGCGGGGGTTACACTAGCGGGAGTCATGAGCAGTACTTC. This translates into CSGGYTSGSHEQYF.

This clonotype was found many times. This chain connects TRBV20-1 to TRBJ2-3; 12 bases line up with TRBD2. V shed 2 bases, J shed 0 bases, and the junction held 6 bases outside the gene matches. CDR1 and CDR2 (germline): DFQATT, SNEGSKA (reference sequence). This CDR3 has 17 residues. Here the CDR3 reads CSARRTSGVPSTDTQYF. The DNA of the CDR3 is TGCAGTGCTAGACGGACTAGCGGGGTCCCTAGCACAGATACGCAGTATTTT.

Ten or more counts support this clonotype. V usage is TRBV18 and J usage is TRBJ1-2; TRBD1 is a possible D gene (5 bases). Germline V gene lookup returns CDR1 KGHSH and CDR2 LQKENI. V lost 3 bases and J lost 8, with 16 bases in between. This CDR3 has 14 amino acids. CDR3 amino acids: CASSPARGASGYTF. The CDR3 nucleotides read TGTGCCAGCTCACCGGCTCGAGGGGCAAGCGGCTACACCTTC.

The chain combines TRBV20-1 with TRBJ2-1; D gene unclear. Trimming stripped 5 bases from V and 7 bases from J, with 18 bases between. The CDR3 consists of 14 residues. The germline gives CDR1 DFQATT, CDR2 SNEGSKA (reference sequence). The CDR3 loop reads CSAVPHGSWNEQFF. The CDR3 coding sequence is TGCAGTGCTGTCCCTCACGGCTCCTGGAATGAGCAGTTCTTC.

CDR3 coding DNA: TGTGCCAGCAGCTTAGCCCTAGCGAGACTCACAGATACGCAGTATTTT. Its translation: CASSLALARLTDTQYF. The gene calls are TRBV7-9 and TRBJ2-3, with a weak D call TRBD2 (6 bases). Germline V CDR1 and CDR2: SEHNR, FQNEAQ (reference sequence). Trimming pared 0 bases from V and 2 bases from J, leaving 12 bases between. This CDR3 spans 16 amino acids.

As concerns this clonotype: This may be a read error: a much more frequent sequence differs by one nucleotide. The V and J genes are TRBV27 and TRBJ2-1, with 8 nucleotides matching TRBD2. The CDR3 runs 14 residues. The germline CDR1 and CDR2 sequences are MNHEY and SMNVEV (reference sequence). Trimming at V came to 8 bases and at J to 13 bases, leaving 16 bases not matched to a gene. The CDR3 region is CASSRAGGRETQFF. In DNA form, the CDR3 reads TGTGCCAGCTCTAGGGCGGGGGGTAGAGAGACCCAGTTCTTC.

This clonotype was observed once. This chain links TRBV6-5 with TRBJ2-1, with D possibly TRBD1 on 6 matching bases. V gave up 1 base and J gave up 1 base, with 11 bases separating them. This CDR3 region has 16 residues. Germline CDR1 and CDR2: MNHEY and SVGAGI. CDR3 nucleotide sequence: TGTGCCAGCAGTTACTTGAGGGGGTCGTCCTACAATGAGCAGTTCTTC. This codes for CASSYLRGSSYNEQFF.

The gene calls are TRBV6-4 and TRBJ2-3; 10 bases match TRBD2. Germline assignment: CDR1 MRHNA and CDR2 SNTAGT. With V trimmed by 4 bases and J by 9 bases, 4 bases remained unmatched. CDR3 size: 13 residues. This CDR3 is CASSVSSGRTQYF. DNA for the CDR3: TGTGCCAGCAGTGTGTCTAGCGGGAGAACGCAGTATTTT.

The V gene is TRBV18, the J gene TRBJ2-5; no clear D. Trimming pared 6 bases from V and 11 bases from J, leaving 22 bases between. Germline assignment: CDR1 KGHSH and CDR2 LQKENI. The CDR3 is 14 residues long. In DNA, the CDR3 is TGTGCCAGCTCCCGCGAGGCTGGGTACAATGAGCAGTACTTC. Its protein product is CASSREAGYNEQYF.

The chain links TRBV20-1 to TRBJ2-5; 7 bases map to TRBD2. Germline values: CDR1 DFQATT, CDR2 SNEGSKA (reference sequence). Trimming removed 2 bases from V and 11 bases from J; junction bases left unmatched: 20. The CDR3 is 16 amino acids. The CDR3 nucleotides are TGCAGTGCTAGACTGGAGGCGGGAGCCAACTACAATGAGCAGTACTTC. Encoded protein: CSARLEAGANYNEQYF.

The V and J genes are TRBV7-9 and TRBJ2-3; D possibly corresponds to TRBD1 (5 bases). Trimming removed 8 bases from V and 1 base from J, with 13 bases in between. The CDR3 extends over 14 amino acids. The V gene's germline CDR1 is SEHNR and CDR2 FQNEAQ (reference sequence). CDR3 coding DNA: TGTGCCAGCGTTTGGATAGGGGGCACAGATACGCAGTATTTT. Translating it yields CASVWIGGTDTQYF.